This T cell receptor (beta chain) is from a study of tumour-infiltrating T cells in Burkitt lymphoma. Study in general: Repertoire clonality predicted overall and progression-free survival.

The table came from immunoSEQ multiplex PCR; TCRdb's copy has only in-frame clones and leaves some out. Among over 4,000 clones, around 25% were seen once, and the ten largest hold less than 30%. Germline V gene sequence: CDR1 LNHDA, CDR2 SQIVND (reference sequence). The CDR3 consists of 14 residues. V lost 7 bases to trimming and J lost 6 bases, with 15 bases between them. V usage is TRBV19 and J usage is TRBJ2-2; D is uncertain. The clonotype was recovered from a human donor with diffuse large B-cell lymphoma. The specimen was tumor tissue. CDR3 sequence (DNA): TGTGCCAGTAAGGGCCAGCTGGTGGCCGGGGAGCTGTTTTTT. Its protein is CASKGQLVAGELFF.